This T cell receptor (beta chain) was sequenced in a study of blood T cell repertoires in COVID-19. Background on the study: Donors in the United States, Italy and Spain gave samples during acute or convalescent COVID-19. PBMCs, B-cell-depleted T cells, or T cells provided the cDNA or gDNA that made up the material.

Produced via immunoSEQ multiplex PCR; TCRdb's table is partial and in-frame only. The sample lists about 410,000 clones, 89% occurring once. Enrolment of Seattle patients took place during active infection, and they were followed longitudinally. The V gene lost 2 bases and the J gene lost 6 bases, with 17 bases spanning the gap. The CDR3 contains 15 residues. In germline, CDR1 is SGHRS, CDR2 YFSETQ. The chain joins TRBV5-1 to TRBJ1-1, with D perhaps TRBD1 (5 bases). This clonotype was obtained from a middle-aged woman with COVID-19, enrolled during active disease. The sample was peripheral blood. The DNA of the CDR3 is TGCGCCAGCAGCTTCCAGCGTAGTCGGGGGGCTGAAGCTTTCTTT. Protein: CASSFQRSRGAEAFF.